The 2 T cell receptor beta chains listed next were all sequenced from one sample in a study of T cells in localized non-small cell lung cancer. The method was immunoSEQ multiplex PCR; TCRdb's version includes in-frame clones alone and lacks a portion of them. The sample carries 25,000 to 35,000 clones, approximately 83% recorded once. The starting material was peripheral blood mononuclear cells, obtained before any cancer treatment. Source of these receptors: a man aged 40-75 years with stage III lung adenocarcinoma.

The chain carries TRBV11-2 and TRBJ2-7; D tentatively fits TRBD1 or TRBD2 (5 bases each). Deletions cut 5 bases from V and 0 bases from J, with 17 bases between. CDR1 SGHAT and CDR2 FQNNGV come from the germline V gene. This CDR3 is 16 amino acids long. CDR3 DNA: TGTGCCAGCAGCGCATTTCCGAACGGGACCTCCTACGAGCAGTACTTC. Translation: CASSAFPNGTSYEQYF.

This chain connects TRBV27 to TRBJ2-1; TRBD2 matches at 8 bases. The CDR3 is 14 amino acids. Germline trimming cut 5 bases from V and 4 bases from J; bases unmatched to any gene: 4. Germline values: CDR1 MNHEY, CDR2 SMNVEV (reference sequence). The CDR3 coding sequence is TGTGCCAGCAGTCGGGGGGGTGTTTACAATGAGCAGTTCTTC. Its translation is CASSRGGVYNEQFF.